The clone carrying this TCR beta chain was counted a single time. Its antigen is currently unknown. The data belong to a study of cytomegalovirus exposure and HLA in healthy donors. Study outcomes and limitations: Reports described diagnosis of cytomegalovirus status by the classifier as highly specific and sensitive. Equally common other TCR beta chains were less clonally expanded than HLA-associated ones, a later analysis found.

This CDR3 has 20 residues. The primer mix had 60 Vbeta and 13 Jbeta primers. This table comes from immunoSEQ multiplex PCR, and its TCRdb copy is limited to in-frame clones, with some not included. This sample has 150,000 or so clones; 65% to 85% occur once, and the top ten carry roughly 6.2%. The sequence was collected from a male donor in good health and CMV-seropositive. The chain links TRBV21-1 to TRBJ2-7; TRBD2, the table's D call, lacks a check against the DNA. TRBV21-1 is deemed a pseudogene. The sample consisted of PBMCs. The CDR3 coding sequence is TGTGCCAGCAGCTTCAAGGCTAGCGGGAGTTCGGCCCAGAGCTCCTACGAGCAGTACTTC. Its protein is CASSFKASGSSAQSSYEQYF.